This TCR beta chain was captured by sequencing in a study of cytomegalovirus exposure and HLA in healthy donors. Germline V CDR1 and CDR2: MNHEY, SMNVEV (reference sequence). Trimming left V 3 bases short and J 6 bases short, with 9 bases between. This CDR3 has 13 residues. This PCR relied on a set of 60 Vbeta primers and 13 Jbeta primers. Produced via immunoSEQ multiplex PCR; TCRdb's table is partial and in-frame only. This table holds fewer than 200,000 clones, approximately 77% found once. This sequence was found in a female donor in good health and CMV-seronegative. This sequence joins TRBV27 and TRBJ1-5, with no clear D. The sample was PBMCs. CDR3 nucleotides: TGTGCCAGCAGTTTCGGAGGCGGTCAGCCCCAGCATTTT. Translated: CASSFGGGQPQHF.